This T cell receptor beta chain was documented in a study of radiation and T cells in renal cell carcinoma. For the study at large: Nephrectomy followed 15 Gy stereotactic body radiation by 4 weeks.

Germline V CDR1 and CDR2: LGHNA, YNFKEQ. The CDR3 is 17 amino acids. Trimming removed 0 bases from V and 1 base from J, with 16 bases in between. Time point denoted: baseline pretreatment blood. Treatment in this sample: 15 Gy SBRT to primary tumor, nephrectomy 4 weeks later. TCRdb keeps only in-frame clones here, not all; method: immunoSEQ multiplex PCR. The table has about 130,000 clones, approximately 80% seen once; the top ten hold under 4%. This clone was detected a few times. This rearrangement joins TRBV4-2 to TRBJ2-7; perhaps TRBD2 as D (7 bases). The clonotype comes from a woman aged 60-75 years with renal cell carcinoma. The sequencing used blood, collected from a patient whose treatment included radiotherapy and nephrectomy. CDR3: CASSQEGGGTKSYEQYF. CDR3 DNA sequence: TGTGCCAGCAGCCAAGAAGGGGGGGGGACTAAATCCTACGAGCAGTACTTC.